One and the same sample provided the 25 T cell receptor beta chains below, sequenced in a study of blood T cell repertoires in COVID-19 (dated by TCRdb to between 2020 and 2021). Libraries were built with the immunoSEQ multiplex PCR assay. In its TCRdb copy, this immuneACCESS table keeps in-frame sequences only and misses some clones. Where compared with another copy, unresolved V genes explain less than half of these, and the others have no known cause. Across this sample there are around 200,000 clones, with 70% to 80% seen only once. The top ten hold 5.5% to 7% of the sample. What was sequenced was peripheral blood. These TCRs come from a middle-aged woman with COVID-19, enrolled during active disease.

This chain's CDR3 is CASSHGTGNTGELFF. The CDR3 DNA reads as TGTGCCAGCAGCCACGGGACAGGGAACACCGGGGAGCTGTTTTTT. The genes are TRBV11-1 and TRBJ2-2, with 8 bases that match TRBD1. This CDR3 has 15 residues. Germline values: CDR1 SGHAT, CDR2 FQDESV (reference sequence). V lost 5 bases and J lost 1; bases outside the gene matches: 3.

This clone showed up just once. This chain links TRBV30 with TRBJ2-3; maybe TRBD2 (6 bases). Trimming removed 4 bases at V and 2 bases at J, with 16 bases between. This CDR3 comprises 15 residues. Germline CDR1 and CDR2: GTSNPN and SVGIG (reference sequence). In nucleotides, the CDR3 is TGTGCCTGGAAAATTAGCGGATTAAACACAGATACGCAGTATTTT. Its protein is CAWKISGLNTDTQYF.

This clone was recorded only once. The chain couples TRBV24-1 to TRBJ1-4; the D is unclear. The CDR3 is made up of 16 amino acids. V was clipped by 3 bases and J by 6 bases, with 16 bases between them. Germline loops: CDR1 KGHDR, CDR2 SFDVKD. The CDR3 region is CATSDHPAVGDEKLFF. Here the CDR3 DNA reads TGTGCCACCAGTGATCACCCGGCCGTCGGGGATGAAAAACTGTTTTTT.

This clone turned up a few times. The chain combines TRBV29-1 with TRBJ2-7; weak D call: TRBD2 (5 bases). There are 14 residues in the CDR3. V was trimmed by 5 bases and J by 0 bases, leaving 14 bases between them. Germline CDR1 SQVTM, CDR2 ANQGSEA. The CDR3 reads CSVLTTFSSYEQYF. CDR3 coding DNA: TGCAGCGTTCTGACTACTTTTAGCTCCTACGAGCAGTACTTC.

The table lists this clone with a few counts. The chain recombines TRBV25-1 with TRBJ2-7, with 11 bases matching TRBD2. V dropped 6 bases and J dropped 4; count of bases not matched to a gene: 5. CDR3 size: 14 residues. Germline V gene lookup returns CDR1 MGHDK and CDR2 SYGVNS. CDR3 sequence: CASSLGLAVYEQYF. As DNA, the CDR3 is TGTGCCAGCAGCCTGGGACTAGCGGTTTACGAGCAGTACTTC.

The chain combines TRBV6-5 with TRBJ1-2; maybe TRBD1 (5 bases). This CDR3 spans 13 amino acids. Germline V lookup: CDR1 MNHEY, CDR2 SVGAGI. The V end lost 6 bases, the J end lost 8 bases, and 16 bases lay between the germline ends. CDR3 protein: CASSPTDSAGYTF. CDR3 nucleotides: TGTGCCAGCAGCCCCACTGACAGTGCCGGCTACACCTTC.

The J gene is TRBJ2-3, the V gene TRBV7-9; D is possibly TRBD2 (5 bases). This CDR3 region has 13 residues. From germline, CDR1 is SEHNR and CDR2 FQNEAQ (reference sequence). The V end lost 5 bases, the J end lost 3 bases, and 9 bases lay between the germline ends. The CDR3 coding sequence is TGTGCCAGCAGCACCCGGGGAACAGATACGCAGTATTTT. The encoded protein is CASSTRGTDTQYF.

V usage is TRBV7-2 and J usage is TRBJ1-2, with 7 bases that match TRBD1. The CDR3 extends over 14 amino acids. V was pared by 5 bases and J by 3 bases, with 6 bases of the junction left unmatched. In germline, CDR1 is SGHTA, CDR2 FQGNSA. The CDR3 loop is CASSTFTGDYGYTF. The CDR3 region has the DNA TGTGCCAGCAGCACATTTACAGGGGACTATGGCTACACCTTC.

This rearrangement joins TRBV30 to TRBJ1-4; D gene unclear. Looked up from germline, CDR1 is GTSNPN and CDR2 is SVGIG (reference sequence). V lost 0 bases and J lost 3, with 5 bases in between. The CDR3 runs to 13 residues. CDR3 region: CAWSVRSNEKLFF. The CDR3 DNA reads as TGTGCCTGGAGTGTACGGTCTAATGAAAAACTGTTTTTT. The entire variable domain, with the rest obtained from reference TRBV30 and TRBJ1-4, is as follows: SQTIHQWPATLVQPVGSPLSLECTVEGTSNPNLYWYRQAAGRGLQLLFYSVGIGQISSEVPQNLSASRPQDRQFILSSKKLLLSDSGFYLCAWSVRSNEKLFFGSGTQLSVL.

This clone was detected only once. The CDR3 region is CSVAGTPEGLYGYTF. CDR3 in DNA: TGCAGCGTTGCTGGGACGCCGGAGGGGCTCTATGGCTACACCTTC. The chain is built from TRBV29-1 and TRBJ1-2, with D maybe TRBD1 (5 bases). V was pared by 4 bases and J by 4 bases, with 19 bases between. The CDR3 spans 15 residues. Germline CDR1 is SQVTM and CDR2 is ANQGSEA.

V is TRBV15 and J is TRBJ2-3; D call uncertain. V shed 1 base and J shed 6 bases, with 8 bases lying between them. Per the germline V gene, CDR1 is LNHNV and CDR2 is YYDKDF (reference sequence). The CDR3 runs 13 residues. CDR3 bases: TGTGCCACCAGCAGAGCCCTCGGGGATACGCAGTATTTT. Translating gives CATSRALGDTQYF.

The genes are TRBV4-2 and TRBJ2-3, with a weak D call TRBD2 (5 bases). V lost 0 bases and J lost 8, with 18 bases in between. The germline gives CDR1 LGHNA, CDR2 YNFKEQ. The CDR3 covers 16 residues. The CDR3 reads CASSQDYEGVMSTQYF. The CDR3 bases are TGTGCCAGCAGCCAAGATTACGAGGGCGTGATGAGTACGCAGTATTTT.

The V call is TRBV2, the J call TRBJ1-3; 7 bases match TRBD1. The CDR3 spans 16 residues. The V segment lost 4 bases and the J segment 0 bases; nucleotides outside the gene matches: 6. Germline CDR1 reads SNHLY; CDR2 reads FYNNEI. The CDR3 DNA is TGTGCCAGCAGTGCCAAGGACAGGAGCTCTGGAAACACCATATATTTT. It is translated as CASSAKDRSSGNTIYF.

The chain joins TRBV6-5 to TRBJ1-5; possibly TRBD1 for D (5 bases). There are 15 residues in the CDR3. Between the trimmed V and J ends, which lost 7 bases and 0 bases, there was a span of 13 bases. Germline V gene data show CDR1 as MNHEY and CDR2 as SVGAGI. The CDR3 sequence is CASKDRIISNQPQHF. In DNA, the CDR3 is TGTGCCAGCAAAGACAGAATAATTAGCAATCAGCCCCAGCATTTT.

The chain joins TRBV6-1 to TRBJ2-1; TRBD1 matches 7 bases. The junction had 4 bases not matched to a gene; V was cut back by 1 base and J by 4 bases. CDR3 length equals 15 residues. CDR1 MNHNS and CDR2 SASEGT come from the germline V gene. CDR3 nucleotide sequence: TGTGCCAGCAGTGAAGGACAGGGCACTTACAATGAGCAGTTCTTC. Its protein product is CASSEGQGTYNEQFF.

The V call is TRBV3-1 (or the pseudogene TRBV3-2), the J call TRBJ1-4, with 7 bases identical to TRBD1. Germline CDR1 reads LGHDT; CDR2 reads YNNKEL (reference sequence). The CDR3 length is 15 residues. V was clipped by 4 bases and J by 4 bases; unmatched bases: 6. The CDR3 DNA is TGTGCCAGCAGCCCCAGGGGGGCACGTAATGAAAAACTGTTTTTT. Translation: CASSPRGARNEKLFF.

The CDR3 nucleotides are TGTGCCAGCTCCCAGTCCGAGGGACAGTCTTCTTCACCCCTCCACTTT. This encodes CASSQSEGQSSSPLHF. The chain employs TRBV18 and TRBJ1-6, with TRBD1 matching over 7 bases. V lost 6 bases to trimming and J lost 9 bases; unmatched junction nucleotides: 14. This CDR3 has 16 amino acids. Looked up from germline, CDR1 is KGHSH and CDR2 is LQKENI.

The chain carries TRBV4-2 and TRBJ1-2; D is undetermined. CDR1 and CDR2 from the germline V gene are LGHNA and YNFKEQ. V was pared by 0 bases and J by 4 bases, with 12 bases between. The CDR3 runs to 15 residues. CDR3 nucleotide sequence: TGTGCCAGCAGCCAAGATCGGACTGCCCCCTATGGCTACACCTTC. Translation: CASSQDRTAPYGYTF.

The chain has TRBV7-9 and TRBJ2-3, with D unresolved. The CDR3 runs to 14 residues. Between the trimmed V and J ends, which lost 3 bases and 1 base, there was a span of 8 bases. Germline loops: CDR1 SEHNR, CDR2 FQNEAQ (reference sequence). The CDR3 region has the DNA TGTGCCAGCAGCTTTAGTGTACGCACAGATACGCAGTATTTT. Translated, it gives CASSFSVRTDTQYF.

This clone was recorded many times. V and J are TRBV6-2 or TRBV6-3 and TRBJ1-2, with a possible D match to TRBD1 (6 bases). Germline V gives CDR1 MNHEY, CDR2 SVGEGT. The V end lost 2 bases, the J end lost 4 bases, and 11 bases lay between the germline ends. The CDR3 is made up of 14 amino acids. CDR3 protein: CASSYLRTVYGYTF. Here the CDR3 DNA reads TGTGCCAGCAGTTACCTACGGACAGTCTATGGCTACACCTTC.

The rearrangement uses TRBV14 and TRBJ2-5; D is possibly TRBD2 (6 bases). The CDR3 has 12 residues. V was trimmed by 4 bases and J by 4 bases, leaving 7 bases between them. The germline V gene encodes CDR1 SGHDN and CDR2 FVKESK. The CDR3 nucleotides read TGTGCCAGCAGCCGGGACTTAGAGACCCAGTACTTC. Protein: CASSRDLETQYF.

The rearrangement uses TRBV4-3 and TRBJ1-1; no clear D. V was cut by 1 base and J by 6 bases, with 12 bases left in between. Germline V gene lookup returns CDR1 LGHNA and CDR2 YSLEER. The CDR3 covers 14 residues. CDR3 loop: CASSQGGGNAEAFF. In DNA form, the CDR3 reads TGCGCCAGCAGCCAAGGGGGAGGGAATGCTGAAGCTTTCTTT.

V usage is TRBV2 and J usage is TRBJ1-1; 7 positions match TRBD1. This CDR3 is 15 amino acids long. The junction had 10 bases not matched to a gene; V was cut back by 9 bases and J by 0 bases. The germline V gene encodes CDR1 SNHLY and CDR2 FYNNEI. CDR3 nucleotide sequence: TGTGCCAGTGGCGCTATGGGACAGATGAACACTGAAGCTTTCTTT. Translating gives CASGAMGQMNTEAFF.

CDR3 nucleotides: TGTGCCAGCAGCAGATACAGGGAAATCAATCAGCCCCAGCATTTT. It codes for CASSRYREINQPQHF. This sequence joins TRBV5-5 and TRBJ1-5, with D perhaps matching TRBD1 (6 bases). V gave up 4 bases and J gave up 3 bases, with 14 bases separating them. This CDR3 has 15 residues. The germline gives CDR1 SGHKS, CDR2 YYEKEE (reference sequence). The full variable domain, with the rest looked up from reference TRBV5-5 and TRBJ1-5, is DAGVTQSPTHLIKTRGQQVTLRCSPISGHKSVSWYQQVLGQGPQFIFQYYEKEERGRGNFPDRFSARQFPNYSSELNVNALLLGDSALYLCASSRYREINQPQHFGDGTRLSIL.

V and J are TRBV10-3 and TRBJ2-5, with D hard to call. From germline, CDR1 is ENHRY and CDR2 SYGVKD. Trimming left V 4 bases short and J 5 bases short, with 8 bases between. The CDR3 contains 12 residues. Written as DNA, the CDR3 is TGTGCCATCAGTGCCGCACGGGAGACCCAGTACTTC. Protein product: CAISAARETQYF.